The following is a T cell receptor (beta chain) sequence with its context. The trim removed 6 bases at V and 0 bases at J, leaving 11 bases unmatched. The CDR3 has 17 amino acids. Germline CDR1 and CDR2: MNHEY and SMNVEV (reference sequence). This entry belongs to a study of cytomegalovirus exposure and HLA in healthy donors. It was the roughly 130-subject validation cohort, separate from the roughly 700-subject first cohort, to which the donors belonged. Sequencing was performed with immunoSEQ multiplex PCR; in TCRdb, only in-frame clones are kept and a portion is missing. This table holds roughly 60,000 clones, 95% found once.

The chain carries TRBV27 and TRBJ2-1; 7 nucleotides align to TRBD2. The sequenced sample consisted of PBMCs. The TCR comes from a woman younger than 30 in good health and CMV-seropositive. CDR3 in amino acids: CASRHQPAGVSYNEQFF. CDR3 nucleotides: TGTGCCAGCAGACATCAACCGGCGGGGGTCTCCTACAATGAGCAGTTCTTC.